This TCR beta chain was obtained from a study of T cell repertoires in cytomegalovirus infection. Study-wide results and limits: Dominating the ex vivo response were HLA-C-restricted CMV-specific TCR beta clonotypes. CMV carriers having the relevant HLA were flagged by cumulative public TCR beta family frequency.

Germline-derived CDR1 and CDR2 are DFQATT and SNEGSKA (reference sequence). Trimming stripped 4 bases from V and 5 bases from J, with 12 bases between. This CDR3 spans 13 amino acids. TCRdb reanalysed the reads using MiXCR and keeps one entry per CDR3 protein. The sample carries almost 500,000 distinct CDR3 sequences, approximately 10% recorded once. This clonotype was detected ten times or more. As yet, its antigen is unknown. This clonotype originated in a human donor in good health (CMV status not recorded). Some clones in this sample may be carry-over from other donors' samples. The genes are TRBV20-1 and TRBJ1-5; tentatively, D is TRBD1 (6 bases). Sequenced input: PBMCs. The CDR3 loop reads CSAKGQPDQPQHF. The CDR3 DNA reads TGCAGTGCTAAAGGACAGCCAGATCAGCCCCAGCATTTT.